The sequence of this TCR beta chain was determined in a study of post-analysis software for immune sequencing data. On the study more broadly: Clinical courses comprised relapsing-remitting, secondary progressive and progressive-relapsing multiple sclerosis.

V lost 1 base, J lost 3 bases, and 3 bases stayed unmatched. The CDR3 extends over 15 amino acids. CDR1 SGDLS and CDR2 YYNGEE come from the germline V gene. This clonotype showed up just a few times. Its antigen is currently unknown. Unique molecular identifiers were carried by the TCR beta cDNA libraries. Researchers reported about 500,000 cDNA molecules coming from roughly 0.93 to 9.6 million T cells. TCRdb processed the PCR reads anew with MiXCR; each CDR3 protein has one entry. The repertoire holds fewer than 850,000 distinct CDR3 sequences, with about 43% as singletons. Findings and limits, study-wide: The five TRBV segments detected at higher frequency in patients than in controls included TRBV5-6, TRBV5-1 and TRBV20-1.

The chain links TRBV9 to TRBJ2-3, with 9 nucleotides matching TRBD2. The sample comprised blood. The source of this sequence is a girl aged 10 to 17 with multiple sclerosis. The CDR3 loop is CASSVLAGTTDTQYF. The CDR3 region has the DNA TGTGCCAGCAGCGTACTAGCGGGAACAACAGATACGCAGTATTTT.